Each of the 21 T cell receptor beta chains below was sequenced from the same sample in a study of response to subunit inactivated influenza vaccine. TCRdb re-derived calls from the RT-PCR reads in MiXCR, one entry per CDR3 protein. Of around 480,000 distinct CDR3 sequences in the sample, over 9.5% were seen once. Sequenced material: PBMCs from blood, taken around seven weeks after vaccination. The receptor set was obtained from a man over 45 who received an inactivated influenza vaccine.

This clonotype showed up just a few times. CDR3 sequence reads: CASTIRGGSEQYF. The CDR3 DNA reads as TGTGCCAGCACAATCCGCGGGGGGTCGGAGCAGTACTTC. The chain employs TRBV6-1 and TRBJ2-7, with 8 bases that match TRBD2. V was clipped by 7 bases and J by 7 bases; unmatched bases: 9. CDR3 length equals 13 residues. Per germline, CDR1 MNHNS and CDR2 SASEGT.

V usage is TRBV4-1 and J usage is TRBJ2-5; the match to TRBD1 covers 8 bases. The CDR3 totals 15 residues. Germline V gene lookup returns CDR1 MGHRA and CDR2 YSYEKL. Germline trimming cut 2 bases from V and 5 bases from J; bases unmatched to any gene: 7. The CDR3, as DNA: TGCGCCAGCAGCCAACCCGGACAGGGATCGGAGACCCAGTACTTC. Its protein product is CASSQPGQGSETQYF.

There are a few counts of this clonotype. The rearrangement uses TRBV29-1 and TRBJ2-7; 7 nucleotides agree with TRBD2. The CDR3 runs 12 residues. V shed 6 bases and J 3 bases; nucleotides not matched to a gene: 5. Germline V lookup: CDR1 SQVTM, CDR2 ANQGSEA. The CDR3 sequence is CSVGGSFYEQYF. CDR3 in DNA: TGCAGCGTCGGGGGGTCCTTCTACGAGCAGTACTTC.

The CDR3 region has the DNA TGTGCCAGCAGCTTATTGGGGCGGGACGAGCAGTACTTC. Amino acids: CASSLLGRDEQYF. The chain uses TRBV7-9 and TRBJ2-7, with D perhaps being TRBD1 or TRBD2 (5 bases each). There are 13 residues in the CDR3. Per the germline V gene, CDR1 is SEHNR and CDR2 is FQNEAQ (reference sequence). Between the trimmed V and J ends, which lost 2 bases and 5 bases, there was a span of 10 bases.

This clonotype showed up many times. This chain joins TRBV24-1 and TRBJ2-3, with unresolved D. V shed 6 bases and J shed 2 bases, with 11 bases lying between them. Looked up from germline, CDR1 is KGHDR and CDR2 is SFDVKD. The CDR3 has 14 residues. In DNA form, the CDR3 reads TGTGCCACCAGTAGCGCAGATTCCACAGATACGCAGTATTTT. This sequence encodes CATSSADSTDTQYF.

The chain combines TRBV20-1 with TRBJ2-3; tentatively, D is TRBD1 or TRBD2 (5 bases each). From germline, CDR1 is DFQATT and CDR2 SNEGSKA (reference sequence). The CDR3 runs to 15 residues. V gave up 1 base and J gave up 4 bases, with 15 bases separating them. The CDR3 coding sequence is TGCAGTGCTAGAGCCCCGGGACGCAGCGCAGATACGCAGTATTTT. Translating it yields CSARAPGRSADTQYF.

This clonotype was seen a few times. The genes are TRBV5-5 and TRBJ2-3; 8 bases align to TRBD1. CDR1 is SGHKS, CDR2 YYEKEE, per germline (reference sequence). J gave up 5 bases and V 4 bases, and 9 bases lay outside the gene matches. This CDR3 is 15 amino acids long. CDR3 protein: CASSRIGQGEDTQYF. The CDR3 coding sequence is TGTGCCAGCAGCCGAATTGGACAGGGCGAAGATACGCAGTATTTT.

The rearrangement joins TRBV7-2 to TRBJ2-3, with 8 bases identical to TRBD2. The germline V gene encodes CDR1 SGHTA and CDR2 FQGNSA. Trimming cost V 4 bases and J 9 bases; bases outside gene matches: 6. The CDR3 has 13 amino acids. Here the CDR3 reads CASSSPGGPTQYF. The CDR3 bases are TGTGCCAGCAGCTCGCCGGGAGGGCCAACGCAGTATTTT.

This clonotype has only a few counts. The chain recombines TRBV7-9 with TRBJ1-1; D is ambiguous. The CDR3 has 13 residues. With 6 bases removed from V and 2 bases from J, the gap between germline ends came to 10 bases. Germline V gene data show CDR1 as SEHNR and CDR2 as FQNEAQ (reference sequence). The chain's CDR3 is CASRSDGNTEAFF. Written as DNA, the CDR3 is TGTGCCAGCAGAAGCGACGGAAACACTGAAGCTTTCTTT.

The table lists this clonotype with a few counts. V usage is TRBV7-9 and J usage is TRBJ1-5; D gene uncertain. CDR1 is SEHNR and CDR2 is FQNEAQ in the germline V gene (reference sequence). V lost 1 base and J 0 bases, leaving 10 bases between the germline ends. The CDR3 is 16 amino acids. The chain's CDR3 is CASSLGAVLSNQPQHF. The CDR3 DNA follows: TGTGCCAGCAGCTTAGGCGCAGTTCTTAGCAATCAGCCCCAGCATTTT.

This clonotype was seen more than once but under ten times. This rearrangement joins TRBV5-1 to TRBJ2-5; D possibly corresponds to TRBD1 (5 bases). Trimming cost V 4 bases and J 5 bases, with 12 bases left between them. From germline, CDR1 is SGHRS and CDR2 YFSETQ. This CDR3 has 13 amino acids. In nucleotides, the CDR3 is TGCGCCAGCAGCCTGCAGGGTTTTGAGACCCAGTACTTC. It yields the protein CASSLQGFETQYF.

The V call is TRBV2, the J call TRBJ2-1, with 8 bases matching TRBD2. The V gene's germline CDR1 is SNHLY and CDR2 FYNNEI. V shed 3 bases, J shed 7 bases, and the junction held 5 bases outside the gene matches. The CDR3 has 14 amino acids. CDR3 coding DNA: TGTGCCAGCAGTGACGCGGGAGGTAGTAATGAGCAGTTCTTC. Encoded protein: CASSDAGGSNEQFF.

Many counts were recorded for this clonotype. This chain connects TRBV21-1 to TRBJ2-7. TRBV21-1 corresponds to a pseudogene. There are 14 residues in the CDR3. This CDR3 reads CASSKAPNTYEQYF. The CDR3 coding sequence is TGTGCCAGCAGCAAAGCCCCAAACACCTACGAGCAGTACTTC.

The CDR3 sequence: CASSSIAGGRGTDTQYF. CDR3 bases: TGTGCCAGCAGCTCTATAGCGGGAGGAAGGGGCACAGATACGCAGTATTTT. V and J are TRBV9 and TRBJ2-3; 10 bases fit TRBD2. V shed 4 bases and J 1 base; nucleotides not matched to a gene: 9. Per germline, CDR1 SGDLS and CDR2 YYNGEE. This CDR3 is 17 amino acids long.

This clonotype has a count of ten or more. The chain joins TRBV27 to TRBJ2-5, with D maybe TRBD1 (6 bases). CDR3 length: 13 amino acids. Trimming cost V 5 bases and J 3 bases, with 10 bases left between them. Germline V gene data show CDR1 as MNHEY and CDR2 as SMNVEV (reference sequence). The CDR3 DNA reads TGTGCCAGCAGTAGGGCAGGGGAAGAGACCCAGTACTTC. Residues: CASSRAGEETQYF.

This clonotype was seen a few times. CDR3 sequence: CASRTKNIQYF. CDR3 DNA: TGTGCCAGCAGGACCAAAAACATTCAGTACTTC. The rearrangement links TRBV2 to TRBJ2-4; no clear D. Germline-derived CDR1 and CDR2 are SNHLY and FYNNEI. The CDR3 length is 11 residues. Trimming took 6 bases from V and 2 from J, leaving 2 bases between them. Drawing the rest from reference TRBV2 and TRBJ2-4, the complete variable domain is EPEVTQTPSHQVTQMGQEVILRCVPISNHLYFYWYRQILGQKVEFLVSFYNNEISEKSEIFDDQFSVERPDGSNFTLKIRSTKLEDSAMYFCASRTKNIQYFGAGTRLSVL.

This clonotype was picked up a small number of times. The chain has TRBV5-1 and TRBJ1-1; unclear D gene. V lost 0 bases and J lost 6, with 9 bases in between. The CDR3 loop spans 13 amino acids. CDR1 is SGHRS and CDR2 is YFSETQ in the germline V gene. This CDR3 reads CASSLGQRAEAFF. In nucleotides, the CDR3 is TGCGCCAGCAGCTTGGGTCAGCGCGCTGAAGCTTTCTTT.

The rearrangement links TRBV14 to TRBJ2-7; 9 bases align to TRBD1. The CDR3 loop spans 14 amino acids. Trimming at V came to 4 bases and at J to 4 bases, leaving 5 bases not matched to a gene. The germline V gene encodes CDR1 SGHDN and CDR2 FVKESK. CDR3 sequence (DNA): TGTGCCAGCAGCCGACCCGGGACAGGGTACGAGCAGTACTTC. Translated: CASSRPGTGYEQYF.

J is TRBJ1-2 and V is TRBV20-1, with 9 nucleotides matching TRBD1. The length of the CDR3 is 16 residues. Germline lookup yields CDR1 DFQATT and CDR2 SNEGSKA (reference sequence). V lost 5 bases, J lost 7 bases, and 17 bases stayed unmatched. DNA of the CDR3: TGCAGTGCTCAAACCTCCTCTACCGGGACAGGGTTTGGCTACACCTTC. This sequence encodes CSAQTSSTGTGFGYTF.

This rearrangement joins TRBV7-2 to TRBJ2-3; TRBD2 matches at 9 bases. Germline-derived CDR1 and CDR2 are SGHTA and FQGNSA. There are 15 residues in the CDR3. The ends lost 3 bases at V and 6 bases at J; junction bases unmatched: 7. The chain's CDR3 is CASSLGGTSFDTQYF. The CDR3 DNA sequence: TGTGCCAGCAGCTTGGGTGGGACTAGCTTTGATACGCAGTATTTT.

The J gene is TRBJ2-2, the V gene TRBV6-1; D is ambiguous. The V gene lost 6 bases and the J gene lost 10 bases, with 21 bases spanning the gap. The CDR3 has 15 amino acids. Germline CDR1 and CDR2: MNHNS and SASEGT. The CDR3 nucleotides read TGTGCCAGCAGCGAGCTTCGGCCTCCCTTGGCGGAGCTGTTTTTT. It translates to CASSELRPPLAELFF.